This TCR beta chain was captured in a study of Ad26.COV2.S vaccination and SARS-CoV-2 variants. Measured with immunoSEQ multiplex PCR; TCRdb has only the in-frame clones, and not every one. The data show about 350,000 clones, about nine tenths seen once. Indicated treatment: 15 to 20 received Ad26.COV2.S at low or high dose, single or two shots; roughly five received placebo; per-sample allocation not given. Collection of the samples took place on day 63 after the first injection of vaccine or placebo. Boston provided a donor who was an adult aged 18-55 years. Germline V gene data show CDR1 as SEHNR and CDR2 as FQNEAQ (reference sequence). CDR3 length: 17 residues. The V gene end was trimmed by 3 bases and the J gene end by 6 bases; junction bases not matched to a gene: 9.

The receptor comes from a person aged 18-65 years who received the Ad26.COV2.S COVID-19 vaccine or a placebo. The chain employs TRBV7-9 and TRBJ1-6, with 9 bases that match TRBD1. Sequencing used peripheral blood, obtained in a trial of Ad26.COV2.S vaccine versus placebo. In DNA, the CDR3 is TGTGCCAGCAGCTTTTTCTCGCGGACAGGGGTTAATTCACCCCTCCACTTT. Translating gives CASSFFSRTGVNSPLHF.